This T cell receptor (beta chain) came from a study of CXCR3-negative and CXCR3-positive naive CD8 T cells. Study-wide background: Each library held about 1.5 +/- 0.3 million TRB reads, 120 million to 150 million in total.

This CDR3 has 15 residues. Germline CDR1 reads SGHRS; CDR2 reads YFSETQ. Libraries of TRB cDNA were made by 5' RACE and carried UMIs. TCRdb reprocessed the 5' RACE reads, with one entry per CDR3 protein and no DNA. Here the sample table reports 45,000 to 60,000 distinct CDR3 sequences. This TCR was sampled from a human donor in good health. Some clones in this sample may be carry-over from other donors' samples. J is TRBJ2-7 and V is TRBV5-1; the D call from TCRdb, TRBD1, cannot be confirmed without DNA. Material: memory CD8+ T cells from blood. CDR3 residues: CASSLAYTGLDEQYF.